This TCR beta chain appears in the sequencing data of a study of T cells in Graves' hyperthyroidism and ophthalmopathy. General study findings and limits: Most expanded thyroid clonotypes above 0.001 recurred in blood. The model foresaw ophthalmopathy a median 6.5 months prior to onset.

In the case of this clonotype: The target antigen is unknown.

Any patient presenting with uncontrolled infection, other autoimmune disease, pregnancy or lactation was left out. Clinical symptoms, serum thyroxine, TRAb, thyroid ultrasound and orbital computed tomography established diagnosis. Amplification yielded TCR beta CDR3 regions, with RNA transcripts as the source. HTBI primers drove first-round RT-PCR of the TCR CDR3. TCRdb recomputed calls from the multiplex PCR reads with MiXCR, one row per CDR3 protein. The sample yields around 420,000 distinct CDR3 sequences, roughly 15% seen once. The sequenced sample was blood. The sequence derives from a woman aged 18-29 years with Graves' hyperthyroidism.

The CDR3 DNA sequence: TGCGCCAGCAGCCTCATGGGACAGGGGGTCGCAGATACGCAGTATTTT. Its protein product is CASSLMGQGVADTQYF. The chain links TRBV5-1 to TRBJ2-3, with TRBD1 matching 11 bases. Germline V CDR1 and CDR2: SGHRS, YFSETQ. This CDR3 has 16 residues. J gave up 4 bases and V 4 bases, and 8 bases lay outside the gene matches.